This T cell receptor beta chain was profiled in a study of regulatory T cells in long-lasting Graves disease. Overall study results and limits: New patients shared fewer public clonotypes (around 980) than persistent patients did (fewer than 3,000). Preferential use of TRBV28, TRBJ1-2 and TRBJ2-5 was seen in persistent disease.

At least ten counts were recorded for this clonotype. Its cognate antigen is unknown. An end of the junction differs from the germline gene, which may be a read error. The length of the CDR3 is 12 residues. Relying on iRepertoire HTBI primers and Arm-PCR of CDR3 regions, the team built TCR beta libraries. TCRdb redid the calling of the multiplex PCR reads with MiXCR, one entry per CDR3 protein. The profile shows about 340,000 distinct CDR3 sequences, 15% to 20% of them singletons. The time point here: persistent/refractory GD, antithyroid drugs over 5 years with positive TRAb. Isolated PBMC RNA provided the starting material for the TCR library. Diagnoses of Graves' disease were made by American Thyroid Association guidelines. In this cohort, patients came from an endocrinology department located in Xi'an, China.

V and J are TRBV12-3 or TRBV12-4 and TRBJ2-7; 7 bases line up with TRBD1. Sequences were derived from peripheral blood mononuclear cells (PBMCs), sampled when the disease was refractory, from a patient treated with antithyroid drugs. The clonotype originates from a female donor with Graves disease. In DNA, the CDR3 is TGTGCCAGCAGCCGAGGGACAGCTACTGGTTCCTTC. Protein product: CASSRGTATGSF.